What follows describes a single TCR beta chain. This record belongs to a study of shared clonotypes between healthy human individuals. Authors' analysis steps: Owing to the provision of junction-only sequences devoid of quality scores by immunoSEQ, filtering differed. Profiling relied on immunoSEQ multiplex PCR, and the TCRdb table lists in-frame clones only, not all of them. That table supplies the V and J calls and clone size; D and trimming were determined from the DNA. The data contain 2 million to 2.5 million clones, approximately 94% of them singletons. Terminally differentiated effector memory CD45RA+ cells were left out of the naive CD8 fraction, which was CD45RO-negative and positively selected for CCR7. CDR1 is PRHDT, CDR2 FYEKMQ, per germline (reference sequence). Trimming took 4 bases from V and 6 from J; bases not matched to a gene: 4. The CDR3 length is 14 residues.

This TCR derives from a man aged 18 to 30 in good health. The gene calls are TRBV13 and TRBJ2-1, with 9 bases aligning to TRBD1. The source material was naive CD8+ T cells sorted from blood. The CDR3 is CASSSGQGGNEQFF. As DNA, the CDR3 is TGTGCCAGCAGCTCGGGACAGGGAGGCAATGAGCAGTTCTTC.